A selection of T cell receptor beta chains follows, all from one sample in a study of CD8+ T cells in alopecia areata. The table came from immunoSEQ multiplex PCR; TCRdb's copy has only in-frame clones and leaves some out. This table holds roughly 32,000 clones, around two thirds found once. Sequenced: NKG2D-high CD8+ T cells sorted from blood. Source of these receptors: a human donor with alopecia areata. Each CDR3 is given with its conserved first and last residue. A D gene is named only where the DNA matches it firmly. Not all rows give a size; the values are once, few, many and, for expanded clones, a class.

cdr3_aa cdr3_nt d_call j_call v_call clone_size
CASSSPWAGRRSTQYF TGTGCCAGCAGTTCCCCTTGGGCGGGACGGCGGTCGACCCAGTACTTC . TRBJ2-5 TRBV28 .
CSVEGDRESSYEQYF TGCAGCGTTGAGGGAGACAGGGAGTCCTCCTACGAGCAGTACTTC TRBD1 TRBJ2-7 TRBV29-1 few
CAISGDSSYEQYF TGTGCCATCAGCGGGGACAGCTCCTACGAGCAGTACTTC TRBD1 TRBJ2-7 TRBV10-3 .
CASSHRTGVQPQHF TGTGCCAGCAGCCACAGGACAGGGGTTCAGCCCCAGCATTTT TRBD1 TRBJ1-5 TRBV28 few
CSVAHGYEQYF TGCAGCGTCGCCCACGGCTACGAGCAGTACTTC . TRBJ2-7 TRBV29-1 .
CSVVAGGSKIMYNEQFF TGCAGCGTCGTAGCGGGAGGGTCGAAAATTATGTACAATGAGCAGTTCTTC TRBD2 TRBJ2-1 TRBV29-1 few
CSVSYAGGELFF TGCAGCGTTAGCTATGCCGGCGGGGAGCTGTTTTTT . TRBJ2-2 TRBV29-1 few
CASSPRGGAETQYF TGTGCCAGCAGTCCCCGCGGGGGCGCCGAGACCCAGTACTTC . TRBJ2-5 TRBV28 .
CSVEFGGLGELFF TGCAGCGTTGAATTCGGGGGCCTCGGGGAGCTGTTTTTT . TRBJ2-2 TRBV29-1 .
CASSLESTNEQFF TGCGCCAGCAGCTTGGAGTCCACCAATGAGCAGTTCTTC . TRBJ2-1 TRBV5-1 .
CASSTRDREQADTQYF TGTGCCAGTAGTACGAGGGACAGGGAGCAGGCAGATACGCAGTATTTT TRBD1 TRBJ2-3 TRBV19 .
CASSVLGLLGSTDTQYF TGTGCCAGCAGTGTATTGGGCCTTTTAGGGAGCACAGATACGCAGTATTTT . TRBJ2-3 TRBV2 .
CASSLAVDSSSYNSPLHF TGTGCCAGCAGCTTAGCAGTTGACTCGAGCTCCTATAATTCACCCCTCCACTTT . TRBJ1-6 TRBV7-9 .
CSVGSEQETQYF TGCAGCGTTGGGTCAGAACAAGAGACCCAGTACTTC . TRBJ2-5 TRBV29-1 .
CASSRLQSYNEQFF TGTGCCAGCAGCCGTCTACAGTCCTACAATGAGCAGTTCTTC . TRBJ2-1 TRBV7-9 .
CASRPELSVVYNEQFF TGTGCCAGCAGACCCGAGCTATCGGTTGTATACAATGAGCAGTTCTTC . TRBJ2-1 TRBV7-2 few
CASSRMSGEKTDTQYF TGTGCCAGCAGCCGAATGTCGGGGGAAAAGACAGATACGCAGTATTTT . TRBJ2-3 TRBV7-9 .
CASSEFGQGPDTQYF TGTGCCAGCAGTGAATTTGGGCAGGGCCCAGATACGCAGTATTTT . TRBJ2-3 TRBV6-1 few
CSVEVYGGPETQYF TGCAGCGTTGAAGTTTATGGGGGGCCGGAGACCCAGTACTTC . TRBJ2-5 TRBV29-1 few
CASSQDLPSLQFF TGCGCCAGCAGCCAAGACCTACCTAGTCTACAGTTCTTC . TRBJ2-1 TRBV4-1 once
CASSGQPGYNEQFF TGTGCCAGCAGTGGACAGCCAGGCTACAATGAGCAGTTCTTC . TRBJ2-1 TRBV6-5 .
CASSLLNEQFF TGTGCCAGCAGTTTGCTAAATGAGCAGTTCTTC . TRBJ2-1 TRBV27 .